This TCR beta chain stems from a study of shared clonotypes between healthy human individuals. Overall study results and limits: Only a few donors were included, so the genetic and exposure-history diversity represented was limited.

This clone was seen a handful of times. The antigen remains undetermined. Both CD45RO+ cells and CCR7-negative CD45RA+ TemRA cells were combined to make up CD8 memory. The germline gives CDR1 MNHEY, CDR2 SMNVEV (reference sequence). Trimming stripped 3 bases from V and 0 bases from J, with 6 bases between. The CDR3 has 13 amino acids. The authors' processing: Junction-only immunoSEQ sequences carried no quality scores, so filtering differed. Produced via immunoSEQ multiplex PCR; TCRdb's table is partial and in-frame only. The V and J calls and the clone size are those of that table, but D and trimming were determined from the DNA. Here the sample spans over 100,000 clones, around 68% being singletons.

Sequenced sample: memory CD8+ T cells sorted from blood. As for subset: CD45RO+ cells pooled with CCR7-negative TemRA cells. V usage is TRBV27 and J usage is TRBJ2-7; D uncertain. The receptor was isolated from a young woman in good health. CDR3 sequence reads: CASSFSSSYEQYF. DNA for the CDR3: TGTGCCAGCAGTTTTAGTAGCTCCTACGAGCAGTACTTC.